The sequence of this TCR beta chain was determined in a study of CD8 T cells in Susac syndrome. This clonotype has just one count. RNA was extracted with the RNeasy kit, and a quantity of about 0.45 to 1 ug was reverse transcribed using random hexamers. Using its own MiXCR run on the immunoSEQ multiplex PCR reads, TCRdb lists one record per CDR3 protein. This table has around 99,000 distinct CDR3 sequences, 90% to 98% appearing once. The TCR sequence derives from a human donor in good health. The source material was CD4+ T cells from PBMCs.

The CDR3 loop is CSVGGPAEGTQYF. As DNA, the CDR3 is TGCAGCGTTGGGGGCCCAGCAGAGGGGACCCAGTACTTC. The rearrangement uses TRBV29-1 and TRBJ2-5; D tentatively reads TRBD1 or TRBD2 (5 bases each). Trimming cost V 4 bases and J 7 bases, with 16 bases left between them. The CDR3 length is 13 residues. Per germline, CDR1 SQVTM and CDR2 ANQGSEA.